The 6 T cell receptor beta chains below were found in one sample sequenced in a study of OX40 agonist ivuxolimab in advanced cancers. Library preparation was by the immunoSEQ multiplex PCR assay. The source is immuneACCESS, and TCRdb retained only in-frame sequences with V and J called. Part of the clones is not carried over; for the studies checked, unresolved V genes explain less than half of this, and the remainder is unexplained. The sample records some 45,000 clones, around 87% of which are singletons. Around 4.6% of the sample belongs to the ten largest clones. The sequencing used CD4+ or CD8+ T cells sorted from blood, collected in a trial of the OX40 agonist ivuxolimab. Receptors originate from an adult with an advanced solid tumor such as melanoma, head and neck, liver or kidney cancer.

V usage is TRBV30 and J usage is TRBJ1-1; tentatively, D is TRBD1 (6 bases). Germline V gene sequence: CDR1 GTSNPN, CDR2 SVGIG (reference sequence). The CDR3 sequence is 16 residues long. V was cut by 4 bases and J by 5 bases, with 23 bases left in between. The CDR3 bases are TGTGCCTGGACCCCCGGGGGTGGACCAGGGGTTACTGAAGCTTTCTTT. Translating it yields CAWTPGGGPGVTEAFF. The variable domain in full, completed from reference TRBV30 and TRBJ1-1, reads SQTIHQWPATLVQPVGSPLSLECTVEGTSNPNLYWYRQAAGRGLQLLFYSVGIGQISSEVPQNLSASRPQDRQFILSSKKLLLSDSGFYLCAWTPGGGPGVTEAFFGQGTRLTVV.

The DNA for the CDR3 is TGTGCCAGTAGCATACGCGCGGGGCTAGCGGGAGTCTACGAGCAGTACTTC. It yields the protein CASSIRAGLAGVYEQYF. The V gene is TRBV19, the J gene TRBJ2-7; 10 bases agree with TRBD2. Per germline, CDR1 LNHDA and CDR2 SQIVND (reference sequence). This CDR3 is built from 17 residues. Germline trimming cut 6 bases from V and 3 bases from J; bases unmatched to any gene: 14.

The chain uses TRBV28 and TRBJ1-2, with TRBD1 identical over 9 bases. The ends lost 6 bases at V and 4 bases at J; junction bases unmatched: 9. This CDR3 is 15 amino acids long. Germline V gene sequence: CDR1 MDHEN, CDR2 SYDVKM. This chain's CDR3 is CASRGQTGGSYGYTF. The CDR3 DNA is TGTGCCAGCAGGGGACAGACAGGGGGTAGCTATGGCTACACCTTC.

The rearrangement joins TRBV28 to TRBJ1-2; maybe TRBD1 (5 bases). V lost 0 bases, J lost 2 bases, and 10 bases lay in between. Germline lookup yields CDR1 MDHEN and CDR2 SYDVKM. The CDR3 consists of 15 residues. The CDR3 here is CASSLWLGGNYGYTF. CDR3 nucleotides: TGTGCCAGCAGTTTATGGTTGGGGGGGAACTATGGCTACACCTTC.

The V gene is TRBV5-6, the J gene TRBJ2-2; TRBD2 is a possible D gene (6 bases). Per the germline V gene, CDR1 is SGHDT and CDR2 is YYEEEE. Trimming removed 3 bases from V and 1 base from J, with 10 bases in between. This CDR3 is built from 15 residues. DNA for the CDR3: TGTGCCAGCAGCTGGGATAGCGGGAACACCGGGGAGCTGTTTTTT. Encoded protein: CASSWDSGNTGELFF.

The chain combines TRBV29-1 with TRBJ1-2; D is ambiguous. V was cut by 6 bases and J by 3 bases, with 11 bases left in between. Germline loops: CDR1 SQVTM, CDR2 ANQGSEA. This CDR3 is 12 amino acids long. The CDR3 loop is CSVKERDYGYTF. The CDR3 DNA reads TGCAGCGTAAAAGAAAGGGACTATGGCTACACCTTC.